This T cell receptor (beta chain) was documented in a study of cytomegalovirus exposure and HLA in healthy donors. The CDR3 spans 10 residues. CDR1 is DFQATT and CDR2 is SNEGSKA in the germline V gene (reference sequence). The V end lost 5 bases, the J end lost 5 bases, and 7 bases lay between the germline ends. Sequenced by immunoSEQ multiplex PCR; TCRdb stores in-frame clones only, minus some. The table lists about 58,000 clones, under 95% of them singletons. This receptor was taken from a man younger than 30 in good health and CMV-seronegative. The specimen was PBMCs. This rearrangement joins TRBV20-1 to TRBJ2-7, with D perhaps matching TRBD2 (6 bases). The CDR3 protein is CSARRDEQYF. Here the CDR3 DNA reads TGCAGTGCTCGGAGGGACGAGCAGTACTTC.